This T cell receptor (beta chain) was sequenced in a study of blood T cell repertoires in COVID-19. Study in general: In each case, the material was cDNA or gDNA derived from T cells, B-cell-depleted T cells, or PBMCs.

In germline, CDR1 is LNHDA, CDR2 SQIVND (reference sequence). V shed 3 bases and J shed 0 bases, with 14 bases lying between them. The CDR3 runs 16 residues. In the original workflow: For nucleated cells, counts were estimated from reference gene primer amplification. The table came from immunoSEQ multiplex PCR; TCRdb's copy has only in-frame clones and leaves some out. V, J and clone size were drawn from that table, and D and trimming were deduced from the DNA. The sample lists approximately 100,000 clones, approximately 90% occurring once. The sequenced sample was peripheral blood. The chain couples TRBV19 to TRBJ1-2; the D gene is possibly TRBD1 (6 bases). The TCR was taken from a human donor with COVID-19, enrolled during active disease. The donor label of this sample is uncertain. This CDR3 is CASSIGGRGANYGYTF. CDR3 nucleotide sequence: TGTGCCAGTAGTATCGGTGGCAGGGGAGCTAACTATGGCTACACCTTC.